This TCR beta chain is drawn from a study of CD8+ T cells in alopecia areata. General study results and limits: Tissue-resident alphabeta T cells belonging to normal skin likewise get sequenced within scalp specimens. Researchers report lesional scalp, most notably alopecia totalis/universalis, outstripped normal scalp in clonality.

RNA, once extracted, was reverse transcribed into cDNA for use as the sequencing template. Clones were sequenced by immunoSEQ multiplex PCR, and TCRdb holds only the in-frame ones, with some missing. The data hold around 100,000 clones, with roughly 53% observed a single time. Notes on this clone: Its antigen is not identified.

V lost 3 bases to trimming and J lost 5 bases, with 12 bases between them. The CDR3 has 13 residues. In germline, CDR1 is SQVTM, CDR2 ANQGSEA. This receptor was taken from a human donor in good health. The gene calls are TRBV29-1 and TRBJ2-3, with D perhaps matching TRBD1 (6 bases). The sample was CD4+ T cells sorted from blood. CDR3 region: CSVDPQQGDTQYF. In DNA, the CDR3 is TGCAGCGTTGACCCGCAACAGGGAGATACGCAGTATTTT.